This T cell receptor beta chain was identified during a study of response to subunit inactivated influenza vaccine. The CDR3 is made up of 11 amino acids. CDR1 SQVTM and CDR2 ANQGSEA come from the germline V gene. V gave up 8 bases and J gave up 6 bases, with 13 bases separating them. Regarding this clonotype: Its antigen is undetermined.

TCRdb re-called the RT-PCR reads through MiXCR, storing one row per CDR3 protein. The sample records hundreds of thousands of distinct CDR3 sequences, 15% to 19% being singletons. Study findings and constraints: There was a suggestion from the authors that each seasonal influenza vaccination recruits few new T cells.

The input for sequencing was PBMCs from blood, taken approximately 12 days after vaccination. The TCR originated in a man in his fifties or sixties who received an inactivated influenza vaccine. This chain joins TRBV29-1 and TRBJ1-1; D not resolved. The CDR3 here is CSTEGVSEAFF. The CDR3, as DNA: TGCAGCACTGAGGGCGTTTCTGAAGCTTTCTTT.